This T cell receptor beta chain was documented in a study of T cells in tuberculosis. Across the whole study: T cells were selected with CD1B tetramers loaded with glucose monomycolate. This South African cohort compared adolescents with or without latent tuberculosis against adults with active tuberculosis. Study findings and constraints: GMM-specific TCRs were nearer to active tuberculosis alpha repertoires, suggesting expansion.

About this clone itself: Antigen: not known.

The assay was immunoSEQ multiplex PCR, and TCRdb's table has in-frame clones only and misses some. The sample carries tens of thousands of clones, 70% to 90% recorded once. Noted time point: new active TB diagnosis, blood taken before or within 7 days of starting treatment. The CDR3 length is 16 residues. J lost 1 base, V lost 5 bases, and 5 bases had no gene match. Germline V gene lookup returns CDR1 KGHSH and CDR2 LQKENI. This TCR derives from an adult with tuberculosis. The material sequenced was PBMCs, taken at tuberculosis diagnosis. The chain links TRBV18 to TRBJ2-6; 7 positions match TRBD2. This CDR3 reads CASSGGDPSGANVLTF. CDR3 coding DNA: TGTGCCAGCTCAGGGGGGGATCCATCTGGGGCCAACGTCCTGACTTTC.